This T cell receptor (beta chain) stems from a study of beta chain features in type 1 diabetes. Study-level points and caveats: Shortening of TCRB CDR3s, moderate but significant, appeared in all four CD4+ subsets of Type 1 diabetes patients. A potential influence of HLA type upon TCRB rearrangement remained unresolved herein.

A remark on this clone: Its antigen is unidentified.

Each donor gave one heparinised blood draw averaging around 120 mL. Cells sorted by CD45RO/CCR7/CD25/CD127/CD95/CD27 comprised CD4+ naive, central memory, regulatory and stem cell-like memory cells. Purities over 95% were achieved in all sorted populations. The V and J ends lost 2 bases and 5 bases respectively, with 9 bases between them. The CDR3 runs 13 residues. The germline V gene encodes CDR1 MNHEY and CDR2 SVGAGI. The study reverse transcribed the entire isolated RNA, so it sequenced expressed TCRB transcripts. Clones were read by immunoSEQ multiplex PCR, and TCRdb kept only the in-frame ones, dropping some. The table lists about 740,000 clones, 13% of them singletons, with less than 0.025% in the top ten.

This clonotype was obtained from a man aged 18 to 30 with type 1 diabetes. Sequencing was carried out using naive CD4+ T cells from blood. The chain employs TRBV6-5 and TRBJ1-1, with D possibly TRBD1 on 5 matching bases. This CDR3 reads CASSYERGTEAFF. CDR3 coding DNA: TGTGCCAGCAGTTACGAGAGGGGAACTGAAGCTTTCTTT.